This T cell receptor beta chain was sequenced during a study of cytomegalovirus exposure and HLA in healthy donors (TCRdb year 2017). Regarding the complete study: In an earlier analysis of approximately 500 of the donors, roughly 300 Gb of sequence data and 90 million to 120 million unique TCR beta sequences from about 179 million T cells were reported. Class I and class II HLA loci were covered by the typing at four-digit resolution. In the later analysis, no new phenotypic data were used to find candidate immune exposures; instead, reliance was placed on TCR beta sequences and their occurrence across donors. Of the approximately 370 genotyped donors, roughly 76% were placed in the genetic ancestry cluster associated with self-reported Caucasian donors. The study aimed to test whether cataloging public T cell receptors could reveal signatures of past pathogen exposure. Genome-wide SNP genotypes for about 65% of the roughly 670 donors were used in a later genetic analysis, which treated that subset as a discovery cohort. An early release that covered some 640 HLA-typed donors contained approximately 300 gigabases of sequencing data and 75 million to 100 million unique TCR sequences. Donor age, sex, ethnicity and CMV serostatus were collected together with the repertoire data. A separate validation cohort of about 110 different subjects was used in addition to the roughly 700-subject first cohort. The study combined high-throughput TCR immunosequencing, statistical association of individual TCRs with disease status, and machine learning to predict cytomegalovirus infection status. Roughly 5 DR-DQ haplotypes were handled as single units for association and clustering, since linkage in the cohort was strong. To study patterns of TCR occurrence, a later analysis re-analyzed previously published TCR beta repertoires from under 750 donors and added high-resolution HLA genotyping. Using immunosequencing, the study profiled T cell repertoires from about 610 subjects and related those repertoires to cytomegalovirus serostatus. Every repertoire in the discovery cohort had been generated on one and the same sequencing platform. Typing coverage differed by locus: A, B, C, DRB1 and DQB1 were typed in about 629-640 donors, DQA1 in roughly 510, DPA1 in around 610, and DPB1 in just under 490. Among a few hundred genotyped donors of the cohort, an average of around 240,000 unique TCR beta nucleotide sequences were sequenced per donor, 15% to 20% of them non-productive. An earlier analysis of approximately 630 of the donors applied high-throughput TCR beta sequencing to assess whether each TCR beta V gene segment acted as functional or pseudogenic.

Receptor libraries were prepared by the immunoSEQ multiplex PCR assay. A mixture of 60 forward primers for TCR Vbeta segments and 13 reverse primers for TCR Jbeta segments was used in the multiplex PCR. Amplification of the CDR3 region of rearranged TCR beta genes was performed with a multiplex PCR assay on genomic DNA. Amplified TCR beta libraries were sequenced as 87-base-pair reads on the Illumina HiSeq System. As for the authors' bioinformatics: A later analysis counted about 82 million unique TCR beta chains across the 700 or so repertoires, and roughly 10 million of these chains were shared by at least two donors. A nearest-neighbor algorithm error-corrected the raw reads and collapsed the reads into unique sequences, merging closely related sequences to remove PCR and sequencing errors. Alignment of CDR3 sequences to IMGT reference sequences was used to assign V, D and J gene segments. For a sequence to be retained, at least a six-nucleotide match to both a V gene segment and a J gene segment was required. A rearrangement counted as productive if the CDR3 had no stop codons and remained in frame with V and J, and every other rearrangement counted as non-productive. CDR3 was defined by IMGT convention, running from the second conserved V-encoded cysteine to the conserved J-encoded phenylalanine. The earlier analysis of about 500 of the donors excluded sequences that lacked an unambiguous match to a single V gene segment. In an earlier analysis of approximately 560 of the donors, a V segment was called functional when productive rearrangements were above 56.7%, and segregating when the standard deviation between donors exceeded 5%. A statistical classification framework was built for diagnosing cytomegalovirus status from the catalog of TCR beta chain sequences. V and J gene assignment, in a later analysis, came from comparing TCR nucleotide sequences with IMGT/GENE-DB human TR gene sequences. In a later analysis, CDR3 sequences and most-parsimonious VDJ recombination scenarios were assigned using the TCRdist pipeline. A later analysis defined each TCR beta chain by its CDR3 amino acid sequence plus V-gene family, and excluded reads lacking a unique V-gene family. A later analysis removed several hundred highly shared, low-generation-probability nucleotide sequences to deal with suspected cross-contamination and a sequencing artifact. In a later analysis, a clonal expansion index was calculated for each public chain from normalized within-repertoire ranks of inferred template counts. In a later analysis, generation probabilities were computed using a VDJ recombination model fitted to out-of-frame rearrangements, and the results were checked against IGoR. In a later analysis, hypergeometric tests were used to score TCR-TCR, TCR-HLA and TCR-CMV co-occurrence, with a repertoire-size bias correction applied to TCR pairs. False discovery rates were estimated in a later analysis by permuting HLA or CMV assignments 20 times. In a later analysis, co-occurring TCRs were grouped using DBSCAN, and TCRdist sequence similarity was added for clustering within HLA-allele-positive subsets. Repertoires with fewer than 30,000 or more than 120,000 public chains were left out of co-occurrence clustering, as were about five repertoires with anomalous nucleotide sharing. TCRdb mirrors the immuneACCESS table, restricted to in-frame sequences. Some clones are absent from its copies; in checked studies, under half trace to an unresolved V gene, and the reason for the others is unknown. The V and J calls and clone size were taken over from that table, and D and trimming were inferred from the DNA. Counted in this sample were 150,000 to 200,000 clones; approximately 84% of them appeared once. The top ten clones comprise approximately 2.9% of the sample.

General findings and caveats noted by the study authors: In vitro tests confirmed that a few of the cytomegalovirus-associated TCR beta chains recognize cytomegalovirus antigens. Linkage disequilibrium might explain the correlated functional status among segregating V segments, but an unknown experimental factor could not be excluded. An association between a missense DCLRE1C variant and V-gene and J-gene trimming of TCR beta chains was found in a later genetic analysis and replicated in an independent cohort. A later analysis found that HLA-associated TCR beta chains were more clonally expanded and had lower generation probabilities than equally common non-associated chains. A cluster of highly shared sequence variants was judged likely to represent a technical artifact of the sequencing pipeline. A later analysis found that most CMV-associated TCR beta chains appeared HLA-restricted, with HLA associations seemingly driven largely by CMV exposure. At a false discovery rate of 0.05, a later analysis linked 16,951 TCR beta sequences to specific HLA alleles. Presence/absence analyses assumed roughly uniform sequencing depth across donors, an assumption that may not hold. A total of fewer than 200 TCR beta chains were listed by the study as associated with cytomegalovirus. According to the authors, the approach could potentially be generalized to other disease states and immunological phenotypes. When HLA alleles, especially DR and DQ, strongly co-occurred, TCR associations were difficult to assign to individual alleles. Cytomegalovirus status was reported to be diagnosed by the classifier with high specificity and sensitivity in both the original and validation cohorts. Compared with the approximately 600-donor mean, donors in an Asian-associated ancestry cluster had fewer N-insertions in productive TCRs, according to a later genetic analysis. The earlier analysis of 587 of the donors excluded 15 to 20 rarely observed V segments, including chromosome 9 orphons, because counts were too low. The cohort was sequenced for TCR beta chains only, and without alpha or paired-chain data the features that could be detected were limited. Because the 87-base-pair reads could not distinguish some IMGT-functional V segments, including TRBV6-2 and TRBV6-3, those segments were excluded. In a later analysis, several top co-occurrence clusters were reported to appear linked to parvovirus B19, influenza, CMV and Epstein-Barr virus. A later analysis found that TCR association rates varied across HLA loci, with DRB1 alleles showing the most associated TCRs and HLA-C alleles the fewest. Most TCR sequences were seen in very few donors, while some public TCRs were found in many individuals. HLA typing was unavailable for some donors at each locus, so association tests used only the typed subset. A further reported finding was that TCR beta sequences accurately predicted the HLA-A and HLA-B alleles for most subjects in the first cohort. Immune exposure information for the cohort was limited to CMV serostatus. An earlier analysis of roughly 570 of the donors showed that most TCR beta V segments appeared in productive rearrangements either about 87% or about 30% of the time, which broadly matched IMGT annotations.

The cohort consisted of 650 to 850 healthy bone marrow donors. Cohort members were all nominally healthy when sampled, although unrecorded immune exposures were likely present. The donor tested CMV seronegative, placing the donor among the approximately 360 seronegative members of the cohort. A peripheral blood sample was provided by each donor, and peripheral blood mononuclear cells were used for TCR beta sequencing. Genomic DNA extraction from the blood cell samples was performed with the Qiagen DNeasy Blood Extraction Kit. A word on this clone: The antigen it recognizes is unknown. No clone much larger than this one lies a single base away; base qualities are absent.

The CDR3 measures 14 amino acids from cysteine to phenylalanine. Of all the DNA, just the CDR3 is kept, 42 bases in frame from base 1. CDR1 SGDLS and CDR2 YYNGEE were looked up in the germline V gene. Sequencing was performed on PBMCs. The V and J genes are TRBV9 and TRBJ2-5, with 7 junctional bases fitting TRBD2. The DNA end is a closer match to TRBJ2-7, so the J assignment may be wrong. The clonotype comes from a female donor in good health and CMV-seronegative. The DNA sequence is as follows: TGTGCCAGCAGCGTAGGCGGGAGAGGCTACGAGCAGTACTTC. Translated, it reads CASSVGGRGYEQYF.